These T cell receptor beta chains were read from a single sample in a study of blood T cell repertoires in COVID-19. The table came from immunoSEQ multiplex PCR; TCRdb's copy has only in-frame clones and leaves some out. The top ten clones hold 6% to 8.5% of a sample with about 210,000 clones, 80% of them seen once. The sample comprised peripheral blood. The receptors derive from a man between 60 and 70 years old with acute or convalescent COVID-19. Each CDR3 is given with its conserved first and last residue. The D gene is left open where the match is weak. Clone size appears in some rows only: once, few, many, or a class for an expanded clone.

D | size | J | V | DNA | CDR3
TRBD2 | - | TRBJ2-7 | TRBV19 | TGTGCCAGTAGTATGACTAGCGGGTACGAGCAGTACTTC | CASSMTSGYEQYF
TRBD1 | - | TRBJ2-7 | TRBV15 | TGTGCCACCAGCCGACCGGGACAGGATTCCTACGAGCAGTACTTC | CATSRPGQDSYEQYF
TRBD2 | - | TRBJ2-7 | TRBV28 | TGTGCCAGCCACACGGCAGCGGGAGTCTACGAGCAGTACTTC | CASHTAAGVYEQYF
- | - | TRBJ1-3 | TRBV4-1 | TGCGCCAGCAGCTATCGGTTGGGAAACACCATATATTTT | CASSYRLGNTIYF
- | - | TRBJ1-2 | TRBV5-6 | TGTGCCAGCAGTTACCCGCGGTCGGCCATTCTTTACACCTTC | CASSYPRSAILYTF
- | many | TRBJ1-1 | TRBV6-6 | TGTGCCAGCAGTTACGCAGGGGTAGGCACTGAAGCTTTCTTT | CASSYAGVGTEAFF
- | - | TRBJ2-2 | TRBV7-2 | TGTGCCAGCAGCTTAGGGCTTCCCGGGGAGCTGTTTTTT | CASSLGLPGELFF
- | - | TRBJ1-4 | TRBV5-4 | TGTGCCAGCAGCTTACAGCAGAATCCTGAAAAACTGTTTTTT | CASSLQQNPEKLFF
- | - | TRBJ1-5 | TRBV15 | TGTGCCACCGGTGGCAGGGATCAGCCCCAGCATTTT | CATGGRDQPQHF
TRBD2 | - | TRBJ2-7 | TRBV6-4 | TGTGCCAGCATTGTAGCGGGAGTATGGGAGCAGTACTTC | CASIVAGVWEQYF
TRBD1 | - | TRBJ1-6 | TRBV30 | TGTGCCTGGAGGGCCCGACAGGGGGCACATTCACCCCTCCACTTT | CAWRARQGAHSPLHF
- | - | TRBJ2-1 | TRBV4-2 | TGTGCCAGCAGCCAGGAACCGAGCGGGCCCTACAATGAGCAGTTCTTC | CASSQEPSGPYNEQFF
- | - | TRBJ1-5 | TRBV5-8 | TGTGCCAGCAGCTTGAGCAGGGACATAGTTCAGCCCCAGCATTTT | CASSLSRDIVQPQHF
TRBD1 | - | TRBJ1-1 | TRBV15 | TGTGCCACCAGCAGACATGGGGGACAGATGAACACTGAAGCTTTCTTT | CATSRHGGQMNTEAFF
TRBD1 | - | TRBJ2-7 | TRBV19 | TGTGCCAGTAGTTCGCTTCCGGGACAGGGTATACACGAGCAGTACTTC | CASSSLPGQGIHEQYF
TRBD2 | - | TRBJ2-7 | TRBV6-5 | TGTGCCAGCCGGATAGCGGGGGGTAACTACGAGCAGTACTTC | CASRIAGGNYEQYF
- | - | TRBJ2-7 | TRBV5-5 | TGTGCCAGCAGCTTACTAGGGGGACACATTCGGTATTCCTACGAGCAGTACTTC | CASSLLGGHIRYSYEQYF
- | - | TRBJ1-1 | TRBV11-2 | TGTGCCAGCAGCTTAGCAGAGAACACTGAAGCTTTCTTT | CASSLAENTEAFF
- | - | TRBJ1-1 | TRBV19 | TGTGCCAGTAACAGAGTGAACACTGAAGCTTTCTTT | CASNRVNTEAFF
- | - | TRBJ2-5 | TRBV12-3/TRBV12-4 | TGTGCCAGCAGTTTCTGGGAGCGAGAGACCCAGTACTTC | CASSFWERETQYF
- | - | TRBJ1-4 | TRBV2 | TGTGCCAGCAGCACAGGGAGGGCTAATGAAAAACTGTTTTTT | CASSTGRANEKLFF
- | - | TRBJ1-3 | TRBV23-1 | TGCGCCAGCAGTCAATACGACAGGATGGGTGGAAACACCATATATTTT | CASSQYDRMGGNTIYF
TRBD2 | many | TRBJ2-1 | TRBV6-2/TRBV6-3 | TGTGCCAGCAGTCATGGGACTAGCTACCCGTTCTTC | CASSHGTSYPFF
- | - | TRBJ2-5 | TRBV30 | TGTGCCTGGAGTGGCAGTTGGCAAGAGACCCAGTACTTC | CAWSGSWQETQYF
- | - | TRBJ1-6 | TRBV27 | TGTGCCAGCAGTTTAGAGGGATTTCCCAATTCACCCCTCCACTTT | CASSLEGFPNSPLHF
- | - | TRBJ1-2 | TRBV30 | TGTGCCTGGAGTGTTGAGGGCTGGAGAGGCTACACCTTC | CAWSVEGWRGYTF
TRBD1 | - | TRBJ1-4 | TRBV6-6 | TGTGCCAGCAGTCTACAGGGGAAAGTGGAAAAACTGTTTTTT | CASSLQGKVEKLFF
- | - | TRBJ1-1 | TRBV3-1/TRBV3-2 | TGTGCCAGCAGCCAAGTGGCGGGGAACACTGAAGCTTTCTTT | CASSQVAGNTEAFF
TRBD2 | - | TRBJ2-1 | TRBV7-3 | TGTGCCAGCAGCCCCGGACTAGCGGGCTACAATGAGCAGTTCTTC | CASSPGLAGYNEQFF
- | - | TRBJ2-1 | TRBV19 | TGTGCCAGCCTAGACTCTAATGAGCAGTTCTTC | CASLDSNEQFF
TRBD1 | - | TRBJ1-6 | TRBV7-2 | TGTGCCAGCAGCCTAAACAGGGGTCAAGGGCCCCTCCACTTT | CASSLNRGQGPLHF
- | - | TRBJ2-1 | TRBV20-1 | TGCAGTGCTAGTACTCGGGGAAGCTCCTACAATGAGCAGTTCTTC | CSASTRGSSYNEQFF
- | - | TRBJ2-7 | TRBV21-1 | TGTGCCAGCAGCAAAGCGCTTTTGGGACAGAACTCCTACGAGCAGTACTTC | CASSKALLGQNSYEQYF
TRBD2 | - | TRBJ2-3 | TRBV9 | TGTGCCAGCAGCGTAGGGACTAGCGGGAGGATCGCAGATACGCAGTATTTT | CASSVGTSGRIADTQYF
TRBD1 | - | TRBJ2-7 | TRBV11-2 | TGTGCCAGCAGTGACAGGGGAGGTGACGAGCAGTACTTC | CASSDRGGDEQYF
TRBD2 | - | TRBJ2-5 | TRBV4-1 | TGCGCCAGCAGCCAGGGGATTAGCGGGGGGGCTCTGGAGACCCAGTACTTC | CASSQGISGGALETQYF
TRBD2 | - | TRBJ2-3 | TRBV7-8 | TGTGCCAGCAGCTTACTTCTAGCGGGGGTGCGGGAAGATACGCAGTATTTT | CASSLLLAGVREDTQYF
- | - | TRBJ2-7 | TRBV12-3/TRBV12-4 | TGTGCCAGCAGCGCGTTTTTCGGAGGAGAGCAGTACTTC | CASSAFFGGEQYF
TRBD1 | - | TRBJ1-2 | TRBV6-5 | TGTGCCAGCAGAGCCGGGACAGCAAACTATGGCTACACCTTC | CASRAGTANYGYTF
TRBD1 | - | TRBJ1-2 | TRBV6-5 | TGTGCCAGCAGTTATACAGGGGCAGGGTCACCTGGCTACACCTTC | CASSYTGAGSPGYTF